Below, one TCR beta chain is given with its context. Its matching antigen is unknown. V shed 6 bases, J shed 2 bases, and the junction held 10 bases outside the gene matches. This CDR3 contains 16 residues. Germline loops: CDR1 MNHNS, CDR2 SASEGT. With a J-beta primer mix and a sample-barcoded 5' primer, a second PCR ran about 7 to 11 cycles. TCRdb re-derived calls from the 5' RACE reads in MiXCR, one entry per CDR3 protein. The sample holds 1.6 million or so distinct CDR3 sequences, about 32% seen once. This entry is derived from a study of blood T cells in healthy people across ages. Study-wide results and caveats: Percentage of naive T cells showed a strong correlation with TCR beta diversity.

This TCR was sampled from a woman in her twenties or thirties in good health. The sample consisted of blood. The chain has TRBV6-1 and TRBJ2-1; TRBD2 matches at 7 bases. The CDR3 loop is CASRAGAFEPYNEQFF. The CDR3, as DNA: TGTGCCAGCAGGGCGGGAGCGTTTGAGCCCTACAATGAGCAGTTCTTC.